This T cell receptor beta chain derives from a study of control samples from healthy donors and cancer patients (dated by TCRdb to 2020 to 2022). Comment on this clone: Its antigen specificity is not known. No base quality values were provided; no much bigger clone lies one nucleotide off.

Library prep was done by the immunoSEQ multiplex PCR assay. TCRdb took this table from immuneACCESS and kept in-frame rearrangements with V and J called. Such tables lack part of the clones; where checked against another copy, unresolved V genes explain under half of the gap, and the rest is unexplained. The sample table records over 65,000 clones; around 90% of these occur just once. Under 10% of the sample is held by the ten biggest clonotypes. Spanning cysteine to phenylalanine, the CDR3 consists of 13 amino acids. Only the CDR3 region is kept as DNA, spanning 39 bases read in frame from base 1. V is clipped by 6 bases and J by 8 bases, and the sequence between their germline boundaries is 16 bases long.

The chain uses TRBV12-3 or TRBV12-4 and TRBJ1-2, with the D segment identity uncertain. Specimen: PBMCs. This sequence originates from a woman aged 45 to 65 with colorectal cancer. The nucleotide sequence is TGTGCCAGCAGCTTAACAGTATTTCGAGGCTACACCTTC. Translated, this gives CASSLTVFRGYTF.